This record looks at one T cell receptor beta chain sequence and its context. The data were taken from a study of blood T cell repertoires in COVID-19. The overall study: Samples came from the United States, Italy and Spain, spanning acute and convalescent COVID-19.

In terms of age and location, participants ranged from roughly 18 to 95 years and lived in under 30 US areas. In assigning cohorts, the study relied on participant-reported clinical history. Per the study methods: The assay estimated nucleated cells by amplifying reference gene primers. Clones were read by immunoSEQ multiplex PCR, and TCRdb kept only the in-frame ones, dropping some. The DNA was the basis for D and trimming; V, J and clone size are from that table. The sample holds a few hundred thousand clones, 90% seen once. V shed 2 bases, J shed 8 bases, and the junction held 9 bases outside the gene matches. In germline, CDR1 is LGHDT, CDR2 YNNKEL (reference sequence). CDR3 length: 16 amino acids.

J is TRBJ1-6 and V is TRBV3-1 (or the pseudogene TRBV3-2); 7 nucleotides match TRBD1. The clonotype originates from a young woman with acute COVID-19. Sequencing was done on a sample of PBMCs or T cells enriched from blood (not recorded which). The CDR3 loop reads CASSQTGQDPDSPLHF. The CDR3 region has the DNA TGTGCCAGCAGCCAAACCGGACAGGACCCAGATTCACCCCTCCACTTT.